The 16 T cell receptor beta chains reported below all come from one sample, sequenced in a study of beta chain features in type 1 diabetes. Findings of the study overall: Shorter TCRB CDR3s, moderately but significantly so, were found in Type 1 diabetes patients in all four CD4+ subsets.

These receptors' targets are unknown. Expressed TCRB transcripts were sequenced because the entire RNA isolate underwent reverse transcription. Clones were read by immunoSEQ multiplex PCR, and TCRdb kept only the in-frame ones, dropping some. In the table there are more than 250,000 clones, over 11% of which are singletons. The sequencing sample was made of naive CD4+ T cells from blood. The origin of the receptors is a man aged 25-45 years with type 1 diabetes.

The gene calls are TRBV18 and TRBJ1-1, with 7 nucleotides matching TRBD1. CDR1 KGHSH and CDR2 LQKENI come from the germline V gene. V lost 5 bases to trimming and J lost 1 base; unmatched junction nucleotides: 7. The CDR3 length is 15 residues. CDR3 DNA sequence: TGTGCCAGCTCATCAACAGGGGAACAGAACACTGAAGCTTTCTTT. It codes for CASSSTGEQNTEAFF.

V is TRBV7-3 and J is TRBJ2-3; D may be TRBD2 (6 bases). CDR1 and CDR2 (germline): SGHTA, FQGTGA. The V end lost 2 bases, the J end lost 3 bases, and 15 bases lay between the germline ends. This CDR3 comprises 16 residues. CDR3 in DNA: TGTGCCAGCAGCTTATTACCCCATGGGGGGACAGATACGCAGTATTTT. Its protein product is CASSLLPHGGTDTQYF.

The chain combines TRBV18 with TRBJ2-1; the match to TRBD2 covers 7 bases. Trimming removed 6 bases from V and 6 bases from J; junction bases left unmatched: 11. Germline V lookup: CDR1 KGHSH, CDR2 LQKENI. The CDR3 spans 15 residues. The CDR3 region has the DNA TGTGCCAGCTCGATCCTAGCGGACCAGAGCAATGAGCAGTTCTTC. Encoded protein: CASSILADQSNEQFF.

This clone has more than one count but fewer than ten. Here the CDR3 reads CASSSPPLPQFF. The CDR3 bases are TGTGCCAGCAGCTCCCCTCCTCTACCCCAGTTCTTC. V and J are TRBV7-2 and TRBJ2-1; D ambiguous. The CDR3 totals 12 residues. CDR1 is SGHTA and CDR2 is FQGNSA in the germline V gene. The V end lost 4 bases, the J end lost 13 bases, and 14 bases lay between the germline ends.

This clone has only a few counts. The CDR3 region has the DNA TGTGCAGTGGGCGGGAGGGCCTACAATGAGCAGTTCTTC. Translation: CAVGGRAYNEQFF. The chain joins TRBV28 to TRBJ2-1; TRBD2 matches 9 bases. CDR1 and CDR2 (germline): MDHEN, SYDVKM. CDR3 length: 13 amino acids.

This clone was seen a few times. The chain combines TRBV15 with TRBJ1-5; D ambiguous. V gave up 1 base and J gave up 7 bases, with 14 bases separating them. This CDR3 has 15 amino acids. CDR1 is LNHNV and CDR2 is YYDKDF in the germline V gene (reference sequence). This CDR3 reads CATSRAPGGEQPQHF. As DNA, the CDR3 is TGTGCCACCAGCAGAGCACCGGGAGGAGAGCAGCCCCAGCATTTT.

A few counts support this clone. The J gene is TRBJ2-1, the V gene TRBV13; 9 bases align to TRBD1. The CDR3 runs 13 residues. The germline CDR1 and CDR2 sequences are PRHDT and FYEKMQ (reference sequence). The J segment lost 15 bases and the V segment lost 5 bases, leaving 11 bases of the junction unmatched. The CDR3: CASSLRTGVPRFF. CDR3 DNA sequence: TGTGCCAGCAGCCTCCGGACAGGGGTCCCCAGGTTCTTC. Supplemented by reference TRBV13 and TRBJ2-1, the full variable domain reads AAGVIQSPRHLIKEKRETATLKCYPIPRHDTVYWYQQGPGQDPQFLISFYEKMQSDKGSIPDRFSAQQFSDYHSELNMSSLELGDSALYFCASSLRTGVPRFFGPGTRLTVL.

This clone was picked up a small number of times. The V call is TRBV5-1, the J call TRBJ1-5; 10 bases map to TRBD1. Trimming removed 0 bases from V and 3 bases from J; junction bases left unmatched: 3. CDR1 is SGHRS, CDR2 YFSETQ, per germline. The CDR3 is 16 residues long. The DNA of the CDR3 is TGCGCCAGCAGCTTGGGGACAGGGGGGGCCAATCAGCCCCAGCATTTT. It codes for CASSLGTGGANQPQHF.

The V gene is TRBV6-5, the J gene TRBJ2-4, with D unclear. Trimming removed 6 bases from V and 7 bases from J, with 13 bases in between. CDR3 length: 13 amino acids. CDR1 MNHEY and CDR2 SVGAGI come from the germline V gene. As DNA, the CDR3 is TGTGCCAGCAGGTCGGGTGACCTGAACATTCAGTACTTC. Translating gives CASRSGDLNIQYF.

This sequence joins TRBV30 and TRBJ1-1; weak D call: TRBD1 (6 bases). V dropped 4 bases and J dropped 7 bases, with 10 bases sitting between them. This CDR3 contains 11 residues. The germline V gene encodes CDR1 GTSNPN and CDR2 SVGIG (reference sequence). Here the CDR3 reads CAWNRVHEAFF. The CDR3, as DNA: TGTGCCTGGAACAGGGTTCATGAAGCTTTCTTT.

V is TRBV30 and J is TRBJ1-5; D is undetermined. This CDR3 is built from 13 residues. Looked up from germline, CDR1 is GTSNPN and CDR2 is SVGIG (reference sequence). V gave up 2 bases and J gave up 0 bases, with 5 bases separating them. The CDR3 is CAWSTLSNQPQHF. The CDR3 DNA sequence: TGTGCCTGGAGTACTCTTAGCAATCAGCCCCAGCATTTT.

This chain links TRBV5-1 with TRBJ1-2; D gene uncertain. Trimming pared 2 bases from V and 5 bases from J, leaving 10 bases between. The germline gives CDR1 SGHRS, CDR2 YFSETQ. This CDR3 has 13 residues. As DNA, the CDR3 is TGCGCCAGCAGCTTCGCCGGTACTTATGGCTACACCTTC. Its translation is CASSFAGTYGYTF.

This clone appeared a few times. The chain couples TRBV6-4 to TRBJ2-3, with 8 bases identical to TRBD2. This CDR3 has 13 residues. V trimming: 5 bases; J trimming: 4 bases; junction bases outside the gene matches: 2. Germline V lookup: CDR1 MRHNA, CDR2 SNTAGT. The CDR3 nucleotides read TGTGCCAGCAGTTCGGGAGGGCCAGATACGCAGTATTTT. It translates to CASSSGGPDTQYF.

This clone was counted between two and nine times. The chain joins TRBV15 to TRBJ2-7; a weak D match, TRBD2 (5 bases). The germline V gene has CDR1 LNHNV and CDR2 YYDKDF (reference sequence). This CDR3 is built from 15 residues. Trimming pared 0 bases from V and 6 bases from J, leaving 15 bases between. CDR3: CATSRDPGGLGEQYF. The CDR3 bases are TGTGCCACCAGCAGAGATCCCGGAGGTTTAGGCGAGCAGTACTTC.

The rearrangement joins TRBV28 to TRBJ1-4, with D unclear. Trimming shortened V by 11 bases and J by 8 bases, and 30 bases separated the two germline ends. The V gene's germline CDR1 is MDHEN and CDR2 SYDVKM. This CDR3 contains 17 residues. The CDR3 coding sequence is TGTGCCGTCGATTTGAAGCGGCCGGGAACGCCAAGGGAAAAACTGTTTTTT. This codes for CAVDLKRPGTPREKLFF.

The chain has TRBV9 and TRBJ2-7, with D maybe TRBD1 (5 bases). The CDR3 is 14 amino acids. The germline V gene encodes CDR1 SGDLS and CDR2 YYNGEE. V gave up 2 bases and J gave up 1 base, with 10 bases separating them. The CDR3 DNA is TGTGCCAGCAGCGTGCGCCCAGGGTCCTACGAGCAGTACTTC. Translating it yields CASSVRPGSYEQYF.